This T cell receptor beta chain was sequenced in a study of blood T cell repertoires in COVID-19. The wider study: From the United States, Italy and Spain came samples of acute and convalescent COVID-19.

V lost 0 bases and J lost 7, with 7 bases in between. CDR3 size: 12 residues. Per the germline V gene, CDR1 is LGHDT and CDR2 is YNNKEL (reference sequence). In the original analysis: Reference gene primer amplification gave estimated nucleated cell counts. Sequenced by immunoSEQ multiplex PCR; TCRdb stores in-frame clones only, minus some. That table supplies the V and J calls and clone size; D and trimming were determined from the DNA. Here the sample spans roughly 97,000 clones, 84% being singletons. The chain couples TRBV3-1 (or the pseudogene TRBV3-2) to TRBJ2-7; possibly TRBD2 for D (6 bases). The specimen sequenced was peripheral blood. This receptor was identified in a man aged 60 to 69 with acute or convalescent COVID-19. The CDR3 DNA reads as TGTGCCAGCAGCCAAGATCGGGGGGAGCAGTACGTC. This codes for CASSQDRGEQYV.